The 20 T cell receptor beta chains below were found in one sample sequenced in a study of PD-1 blockade in classical Hodgkin lymphoma. Stated time point: cycle 4 day 1 (C4D1), after about 6 weeks of nivolumab. Brentuximab vedotin exposure varied, and every patient relapsed after autologous stem cell transplantation. Assay used: immunoSEQ multiplex PCR; TCRdb lists only in-frame clones, some missing. The profile shows tens of thousands of clones, approximately 78% of them singletons. The sequencing here drew on peripheral blood mononuclear cells (PBMCs), taken before the fourth cycle of nivolumab. These receptors came from a human donor with classical Hodgkin lymphoma.

The rearrangement joins TRBV6-5 to TRBJ1-5; D is unresolved. Germline V gene lookup returns CDR1 MNHEY and CDR2 SVGAGI. There are 16 residues in the CDR3. The V gene lost 0 bases and the J gene lost 1 base, with 10 bases spanning the gap. The CDR3 region has the DNA TGTGCCAGCAGTTACTCCTTTTCTGGGAGCAATCAGCCCCAGCATTTT. Translated: CASSYSFSGSNQPQHF.

The chain links TRBV27 to TRBJ1-4; D perhaps matches TRBD1 (6 bases). The CDR3 length is 15 residues. Trimming removed 3 bases at V and 0 bases at J, with 8 bases between. CDR1 is MNHEY, CDR2 SMNVEV, per germline (reference sequence). The CDR3 region has the DNA TGTGCCAGCAGTTTCGCAGGGGCAACTAATGAAAAACTGTTTTTT. This translates into CASSFAGATNEKLFF.

The chain uses TRBV6-6 and TRBJ2-7; D not resolved. Trimming removed 5 bases from V and 3 bases from J, with 8 bases in between. Germline V gives CDR1 MNHNY, CDR2 SVGAGI (reference sequence). CDR3 length: 12 amino acids. The CDR3 coding sequence is TGTGCCAGCAGTGCGACCCACTACGAGCAGTACTTC. It yields the protein CASSATHYEQYF.

This chain connects TRBV6-6 to TRBJ2-4; D is perhaps TRBD2 (6 bases). This CDR3 contains 13 residues. The germline V gene encodes CDR1 MNHNY and CDR2 SVGAGI (reference sequence). The germline V and J ends were trimmed by 6 bases and 7 bases, with 13 bases remaining between them. The CDR3 nucleotides are TGTGCCAGCAGCCCCGGAGGGCGGAACATTCAGTACTTC. The encoded protein is CASSPGGRNIQYF.

V gene TRBV19 combines with J gene TRBJ2-7, with D uncertain. Per the germline V gene, CDR1 is LNHDA and CDR2 is SQIVND (reference sequence). The CDR3 extends over 13 amino acids. V was cut by 3 bases and J by 7 bases, with 13 bases left in between. CDR3 in amino acids: CASSMNGQWEQYF. The CDR3 DNA is TGTGCCAGTAGTATGAATGGCCAATGGGAGCAGTACTTC. Combining the CDR3 with reference TRBV19 and TRBJ2-7 gives the whole variable domain DGGITQSPKYLFRKEGQNVTLSCEQNLNHDAMYWYRQDPGQGLRLIYYSQIVNDFQKGDIAEGYSVSREKKESFPLTVTSAQKNPTAFYLCASSMNGQWEQYFGPGTRLTVT.

This clone has just a few counts. The chain joins TRBV29-1 to TRBJ1-2; D is uncertain. CDR1 is SQVTM and CDR2 is ANQGSEA in the germline V gene. Between the trimmed V and J ends, which lost 4 bases and 4 bases, there was a span of 10 bases. The CDR3 has 12 residues. Here the CDR3 reads CSVGPRGYGYTF. The CDR3 DNA reads TGCAGCGTTGGGCCGAGAGGCTATGGCTACACCTTC.

This rearrangement joins TRBV5-8 to TRBJ2-7, with D perhaps TRBD2 (6 bases). Germline values: CDR1 SGHTS, CDR2 YDEGEE. This CDR3 has 14 amino acids. The germline V and J ends were trimmed by 2 bases and 3 bases, with 12 bases remaining between them. The CDR3 is CASSLGGVNYEQYF. CDR3 nucleotide sequence: TGTGCCAGCAGCTTAGGAGGGGTGAACTACGAGCAGTACTTC.

The CDR3 reads CASSPIAGNQPQHF. The CDR3 DNA reads TGTGCCAGCTCACCAATCGCGGGGAATCAGCCCCAGCATTTT. The chain carries TRBV18 and TRBJ1-5, with unresolved D. There are 14 residues in the CDR3. Per the germline V gene, CDR1 is KGHSH and CDR2 is LQKENI. The germline V and J ends were trimmed by 2 bases and 4 bases, with 9 bases remaining between them.

This clone appeared a single time. The gene calls are TRBV11-3 and TRBJ1-1, with unresolved D. Trimming took 1 base from V and 0 from J, leaving 12 bases between them. The germline V gene encodes CDR1 SGHNT and CDR2 YENEEA. The CDR3 runs 16 residues. The CDR3 nucleotides read TGTGCCAGCAGCTTAGCCCCGGGCAATTTGAACACTGAAGCTTTCTTT. Protein: CASSLAPGNLNTEAFF.

V gene TRBV28 combines with J gene TRBJ2-7, with 7 bases that match TRBD1. V lost 6 bases, J lost 2 bases, and 7 bases stayed unmatched. Germline V gene lookup returns CDR1 MDHEN and CDR2 SYDVKM. The CDR3 contains 14 residues. The CDR3 spells CASRLGTVPYEQYF. The CDR3 DNA sequence: TGTGCCAGCAGGCTGGGGACAGTTCCCTACGAGCAGTACTTC.

The table lists this clone with a count of one. The chain combines TRBV4-3 with TRBJ2-4, with D perhaps assigned TRBD1 or TRBD2 (5 bases each). The germline V gene has CDR1 LGHNA and CDR2 YSLEER. The CDR3 is 19 residues long. V lost 4 bases to trimming and J lost 5 bases, with 27 bases between them. CDR3 loop: CASSPSTGTVSLRENIQYF. In DNA form, the CDR3 reads TGCGCCAGCAGCCCTTCGACCGGGACCGTCTCCCTCAGGGAAAACATTCAGTACTTC.

V and J are TRBV7-2 and TRBJ2-7; D remains ambiguous. This CDR3 comprises 15 residues. Trimming removed 1 base at V and 4 bases at J, with 14 bases between. Germline V CDR1 and CDR2: SGHTA, FQGNSA. The CDR3 here is CASSLGSGSQYEQYF. The CDR3 DNA reads as TGTGCCAGCAGCTTAGGTTCTGGCAGCCAGTACGAGCAGTACTTC.

This chain uses TRBV6-6 with TRBJ2-7; 8 bases line up with TRBD2. Germline CDR1 MNHNY, CDR2 SVGAGI (reference sequence). Losses at the gene ends were 7 bases for V and 0 bases for J; bases not matched to a gene: 5. The CDR3 is 14 residues long. The CDR3 here is CASTYSGGSYEQYF. CDR3 nucleotide sequence: TGTGCCAGCACCTACAGCGGGGGCTCCTACGAGCAGTACTTC.

The sample holds one count of this clone. The chain uses TRBV7-9 and TRBJ1-5, with D uncertain. This CDR3 contains 16 residues. With 5 bases removed from V and 1 base from J, the gap between germline ends came to 15 bases. The germline V gene has CDR1 SEHNR and CDR2 FQNEAQ (reference sequence). In nucleotides, the CDR3 is TGTGCCAGCAGCCCAGGAGGGTTCAGGAGCAATCAGCCCCAGCATTTT. It specifies CASSPGGFRSNQPQHF.

J is TRBJ1-5 and V is TRBV16, with D unresolved. The CDR3 has 14 amino acids. V was cut by 4 bases and J by 3 bases, with 10 bases left in between. Germline values: CDR1 KGHSY, CDR2 FQNENV. In nucleotides, the CDR3 is TGTGCCAGCAGCCTCGAGTTAATCAATCAGCCCCAGCATTTT. Translating it yields CASSLELINQPQHF.

This clone was detected once. The CDR3 sequence: CASSAQGAAQAFF. CDR3 DNA sequence: TGTGCCAGCAGCGCCCAGGGGGCGGCTCAAGCTTTCTTT. The V gene is TRBV7-3, the J gene TRBJ1-1; TRBD1 agrees at 8 bases. CDR1 and CDR2 (germline): SGHTA, FQGTGA. The ends lost 5 bases at V and 9 bases at J; junction bases unmatched: 8. CDR3 length: 13 amino acids.

The chain joins TRBV14 to TRBJ2-7; TRBD2 is a possible D gene (5 bases). The CDR3 spans 15 residues. V was clipped by 1 base and J by 6 bases, with 16 bases between them. Germline CDR1 is SGHDN and CDR2 is FVKESK. CDR3 sequence reads: CASSQGRKGESEQYF. The CDR3, as DNA: TGTGCCAGCAGCCAAGGGCGAAAGGGAGAAAGCGAGCAGTACTTC.

This chain uses TRBV11-3 with TRBJ1-2; no clear D gene. V lost 0 bases, J lost 2 bases, and 7 bases lay in between. Germline-derived CDR1 and CDR2 are SGHNT and YENEEA. The CDR3 is 14 amino acids. CDR3 DNA: TGTGCCAGCAGCTTAGAAGGAGAAAACTATGGCTACACCTTC. It translates to CASSLEGENYGYTF. Full variable domain (missing parts from reference TRBV11-3 and TRBJ1-2): EAGVVQSPRYKIIEKKQPVAFWCNPISGHNTLYWYLQNLGQGPELLIRYENEEAVDDSQLPKDRFSAERLKGVDSTLKIQPAELGDSAVYLCASSLEGENYGYTFGSGTRLTVV.

The V gene is TRBV13, the J gene TRBJ2-5; a weak D match, TRBD2 (6 bases). V lost 3 bases, J lost 0 bases, and 8 bases lay in between. The CDR3 contains 14 residues. Germline V CDR1 and CDR2: PRHDT, FYEKMQ (reference sequence). In DNA form, the CDR3 reads TGTGCCAGCAGCTTCCGGGACTACCAAGAGACCCAGTACTTC. Residues: CASSFRDYQETQYF.

This chain links TRBV5-1 with TRBJ2-2, with 9 bases matching TRBD2. In germline, CDR1 is SGHRS, CDR2 YFSETQ. The ends lost 4 bases at V and 1 base at J; junction bases unmatched: 5. This CDR3 comprises 16 residues. The CDR3 region has the DNA TGCGCCAGCAGCCTGGAGACTAGCGGGAACACCGGGGAGCTGTTTTTT. This codes for CASSLETSGNTGELFF.